This TCR beta chain was retrieved from a study of blood T cells in healthy people across ages. The table lists this clonotype with a few counts. CDR3 length equals 15 residues. Germline loops: CDR1 MNHEY, CDR2 SMNVEV (reference sequence). The germline V and J ends were trimmed by 5 bases and 0 bases, with 8 bases remaining between them. Combining a sample-barcoded 5' primer with a J-beta primer mix, a second PCR ran for roughly 7 to 12 cycles. TCRdb reprocessed the 5' RACE reads via MiXCR and lists one record per CDR3 protein. Of roughly 2 million distinct CDR3 sequences listed, roughly 52% are singletons.

Specimen: blood. This TCR came from a woman aged 40 to 50 in good health. The chain is built from TRBV27 and TRBJ2-6, with D unclear. CDR3 region: CASSPSHSGANVLTF. The CDR3 bases are TGTGCCAGCAGTCCCTCTCACTCTGGGGCCAACGTCCTGACTTTC.